The rows below give T cell receptor beta chains drawn from one sample of a study of cytomegalovirus exposure and HLA in healthy donors. The protocol was immunoSEQ multiplex PCR, while the TCRdb copy is restricted to in-frame clones and leaves out a portion. The sample contains some 69,000 clones, approximately 70% of which appear only once. Material: PBMCs. The receptor source for this set is a male donor in good health and CMV-seropositive. CDR3s include the opening cysteine and the closing phenylalanine or tryptophan. A D gene is named only where the DNA matches it firmly. Size tells how often a clone was seen (once, few, many) or the class of an expanded clone, and some rows leave it out.

d_gene	abundance	j_gene	v_gene	CDR3nt	CDR3aa
TRBD1	-	TRBJ1-1	TRBV4-2	TGTGCCAGCAGCCGAAATGATGACAGGGTGGGTAGTGCTTTCTTT	CASSRNDDRVGSAFF
TRBD1	-	TRBJ1-1	TRBV10-3	TGTGCCATCAGTGGACAGGGTGGGTCCACTGAAGCTTTCTTT	CAISGQGGSTEAFF
TRBD1	-	TRBJ2-7	TRBV6-5	TGTGCCAGCAGATACGCCGGGACAGGGGCTTACGAGCAGTACTTC	CASRYAGTGAYEQYF
-	-	TRBJ1-3	TRBV6-5	TGTGCCAGCAGTTACTCGACAAGAAGGCGTCACACCATATATTTT	CASSYSTRRRHTIYF
-	-	TRBJ1-1	TRBV11-2	TGTGCCAGCAGCCCCGCGGGGGGGCTAAACACTGAAGCTTTCTTT	CASSPAGGLNTEAFF
TRBD1	few	TRBJ2-7	TRBV29-1	TGCAGCGTTGAAGATTGGGACAGGGGACACGAGCAGTACTTC	CSVEDWDRGHEQYF
TRBD1	-	TRBJ1-3	TRBV14	TGTGCCAGCAGCGGGACAGGGGGAAACACCATATATTTT	CASSGTGGNTIYF
TRBD1	-	TRBJ1-1	TRBV29-1	TGCAGCGGGCGGGACAGGGGGAGGATGGGTACTGAAGCTTTCTTT	CSGRDRGRMGTEAFF
TRBD1	-	TRBJ2-5	TRBV5-1	TGCGCCAGTGCCTCAGGGGGCCTAGCGATAGAGATCCAGTACTTC	CASASGGLAIEIQYF
TRBD1	-	TRBJ2-7	TRBV7-2	TGTGCCAGCAGTGCACCGGGACAGGGGCAGAGCGAGCAGTACTTC	CASSAPGQGQSEQYF
TRBD1	-	TRBJ1-3	TRBV7-2	TGTGCCAGCAGCTTAGTGACAGGGGGCGCGAACACCATATATTTT	CASSLVTGGANTIYF
TRBD2	-	TRBJ2-1	TRBV5-4	TGTGCCAGCAGCTTGTCCGCGGGGGATAGCTCCTACAATGAGCAGTTCTTC	CASSLSAGDSSYNEQFF
TRBD1	-	TRBJ2-7	TRBV7-2	TGTGCCAGTCTTCCTTGGACAGGGTATTTCGAGCAGTACTTC	CASLPWTGYFEQYF
-	-	TRBJ2-4	TRBV10-1	TGCGCCAGCAGTGAAGCGAACTATGGAGTGAAGGGGGAAAACATTCAGTACTTC	CASSEANYGVKGENIQYF
TRBD2	-	TRBJ2-1	TRBV7-3	TGTGCCAGCAGGTCACTAGCGGGTTCCTACAATGAGCAGTTCTTC	CASRSLAGSYNEQFF
TRBD1	-	TRBJ1-4	TRBV18	TGTGCCAGCTCACTACAGGGGCGAGGCCTTAATGAAAAACTGTTTTTT	CASSLQGRGLNEKLFF
-	few	TRBJ2-5	TRBV5-4	TGTGCCAGCAGCTTGGGACTACAAGAGACCCAGTACTTC	CASSLGLQETQYF
-	-	TRBJ1-1	TRBV6-5	TGTGCCAGCAGTTACCCGGGTGGCAGGGTAGCTTTCTTT	CASSYPGGRVAFF
-	few	TRBJ1-5	TRBV10-3	TGTGCCATCGGGGGCAGCAATCAGCCCCAGCATTTT	CAIGGSNQPQHF
-	few	TRBJ2-7	TRBV4-1	TGCGCCAGCAGCCAGCCCGGTCCCCTCTTTTACGAGCAGTACTTC	CASSQPGPLFYEQYF
TRBD2	-	TRBJ2-2	TRBV5-1	TGCGCCAGCAGCATAGGACTAGCGGGGGGAGCCGGGGAGCTGTTTTTT	CASSIGLAGGAGELFF
TRBD1	-	TRBJ2-2	TRBV27	TGTGCCAGCAGTTTATCCCGGGCACAGGGGCCCTATACGGGGGAGCTGTTTTTT	CASSLSRAQGPYTGELFF
TRBD2	-	TRBJ2-5	TRBV5-6	TGTGCCAGCAGCTTGGGGGACTATCCGGGGTGGCAAGAGACCCAGTACTTC	CASSLGDYPGWQETQYF
-	-	TRBJ1-2	TRBV9	TGTGCCAGCAGCGCGAGGGCCGGGATCTATGGCTACACCTTC	CASSARAGIYGYTF
-	-	TRBJ1-1	TRBV6-6	TGTGCCAGCACCACGACAGATAACACTGAAGCTTTCTTT	CASTTTDNTEAFF
TRBD1	-	TRBJ1-4	TRBV7-8	TGTGCCAGCAGCCCGACAGGGGCCGAAGAAAAACTGTTTTTT	CASSPTGAEEKLFF
TRBD1	-	TRBJ1-3	TRBV6-1	TGTGCCAGCAGTGAAGCCGCGAGACAGGGCTCTGGAAACACCATATATTTT	CASSEAARQGSGNTIYF
-	few	TRBJ1-2	TRBV9	TGTGCCAGCAGCGCCCAGAGGAGAGAGGGCTACACCTTC	CASSAQRREGYTF
-	-	TRBJ1-2	TRBV7-2	TGTGCCAGCAGCTTACCGGGACAAGACTATGGCTACACCTTC	CASSLPGQDYGYTF
-	-	TRBJ1-3	TRBV30	TGTGCCTGCCTTCAGGGCGGGGGAAGTGGAAACACCATATATTTT	CACLQGGGSGNTIYF
-	once	TRBJ1-2	TRBV30	TGTGCCTGGAGTGTATCCGGTCCCTATGGCTACACCTTC	CAWSVSGPYGYTF
-	-	TRBJ2-2	TRBV27	TGTGCCAGCCCCCCGGGTGAGGTAGGGGCCGGGGAGCTGTTTTTT	CASPPGEVGAGELFF
-	-	TRBJ2-7	TRBV5-1	TGCGCCAGCAGCTTGGTTGTGACAGGTGGCTACGAGCAGTACTTC	CASSLVVTGGYEQYF
-	-	TRBJ2-7	TRBV29-1	TGCAGCGTTGACGGCGGTCGGTCCTACGAGCAGTACTTC	CSVDGGRSYEQYF
TRBD1	-	TRBJ2-7	TRBV2	TGTGCCAGCAGTGAAGCGCTTCCGGGACAGGGCCAATACGAGCAGTACTTC	CASSEALPGQGQYEQYF
TRBD2	few	TRBJ2-3	TRBV5-1	TGCGCCAGCAGCTGGACTAGCGGGGGCCCAGATACGCAGTATTTT	CASSWTSGGPDTQYF
TRBD2	few	TRBJ2-7	TRBV27	TGTGCCAGCAGGCCCGGGACTACTTACTACGAGCAGTACTTC	CASRPGTTYYEQYF
-	-	TRBJ1-2	TRBV9	TGTGCCAGCAGGAACAGGCGGACTAACTATGGCTACACCTTC	CASRNRRTNYGYTF
TRBD2	-	TRBJ2-3	TRBV6-5	TGTGCCAGCAGTTACGATACTAGCGGGAGTGATACGCAGTATTTT	CASSYDTSGSDTQYF
-	-	TRBJ1-2	TRBV5-6	TGTGCCAGCAGCTTTCGACTGCTAGGTTACACCTTC	CASSFRLLGYTF
-	-	TRBJ1-4	TRBV5-1	TGCGCCAGCAGCTGGGGACGGGGGGCAACTAATGAAAAACTGTTTTTT	CASSWGRGATNEKLFF
TRBD2	-	TRBJ2-1	TRBV30	TGTGCCTGGAGAGTAGCGGGGGGAAACAATGAGCAGTTCTTC	CAWRVAGGNNEQFF
-	-	TRBJ2-5	TRBV5-5	TGTGCCAGCAGCTCAGGGGAGACCCAGTACTTC	CASSSGETQYF
-	-	TRBJ2-2	TRBV13	TGTGCCAGCAGCCCTAGGGAGACCGGGGAGCTGTTTTTT	CASSPRETGELFF
-	-	TRBJ2-7	TRBV5-1	TGCGCCAGCAGCTTGGGTCTCAGGGTAGGATCCTACGAGCAGTACTTC	CASSLGLRVGSYEQYF
-	once	TRBJ1-2	TRBV6-5	TGTGCCAGCAGTTACTCCCGGGGGGGCAACTATGGCTACACCTTC	CASSYSRGGNYGYTF
-	-	TRBJ2-7	TRBV5-5	TGTGCCAGCAGCTTGGGGCGGATTAGCTACGAGCAGTACTTC	CASSLGRISYEQYF
TRBD1	-	TRBJ1-4	TRBV30	TGTGCCTGGTCCCCGGGACAGGCCCTAGATGAAAAACTGTTTTTT	CAWSPGQALDEKLFF
TRBD1	-	TRBJ2-1	TRBV7-9	TGTGCCAGCAGCTCCGGGACAGAGGATTACAATGAGCAGTTCTTC	CASSSGTEDYNEQFF
-	-	TRBJ2-7	TRBV6-5	TGTGCCAGCAGTTACTCCGGGACTTACGAGCAGTACTTC	CASSYSGTYEQYF
-	-	TRBJ2-6	TRBV19	TGTGCCAGTAAAACAGTATCCTCTGGGGCCAACGTCCTGACTTTC	CASKTVSSGANVLTF
TRBD1	-	TRBJ1-1	TRBV19	TGTGCCAGTAGTCCCGGGACAGGGGAGAACACTGAAGCTTTCTTT	CASSPGTGENTEAFF
-	-	TRBJ2-7	TRBV2	TGTGCCAGCAGTGGCGGGGAAGTGAGCCACGAGCAGTACTTC	CASSGGEVSHEQYF
-	-	TRBJ1-6	TRBV5-6	TGTGCCAGCAGCGTTACAGCTTCACCCCTCCACTTT	CASSVTASPLHF
-	-	TRBJ1-1	TRBV5-1	TGCGCCAGCAGGCGCCCCCCGGACAGTGAAGCTTTCTTT	CASRRPPDSEAFF
-	-	TRBJ1-3	TRBV6-5	TGTGCCAGCAAAGGGGATGGAAACACCATATATTTT	CASKGDGNTIYF